The T cell receptor beta chain described here comes from a study of cytomegalovirus exposure and HLA in healthy donors. Overall study context: Of the donors genotyped, several hundred in all, about 81% fell in the Caucasian-associated ancestry cluster. Study-level results: Reportedly, cytomegalovirus status was diagnosed with high sensitivity and specificity. A later analysis appeared to link common viral pathogens to several of the most significant clusters.

After removal of 6 bases from V and 2 bases from J, the junction contained 5 bases not matched to a gene. Germline values: CDR1 SQVTM, CDR2 ANQGSEA. CDR3 size: 14 residues. A remark on this clone: The antigen is undetermined.

The primer mix had 60 Vbeta and 13 Jbeta primers. Sequencing used immunoSEQ multiplex PCR; TCRdb keeps in-frame clones, though not all of them. The sample carries 120,000 to 150,000 clones, just under 80% recorded once. The gene calls are TRBV29-1 and TRBJ2-3; 10 bases are shared with TRBD2. This TCR was recovered from a man between 25 and 39 years old in good health and CMV-seronegative. The sequencing input was PBMCs. The CDR3 sequence is CSVTLAGYTDTQYF. DNA for the CDR3: TGCAGCGTCACACTAGCGGGGTACACAGATACGCAGTATTTT.